These T cell receptor beta chains were read from a single sample in a study of shared clonotypes between healthy human individuals. The protocol was immunoSEQ multiplex PCR, while the TCRdb copy is restricted to in-frame clones and leaves out a portion. The profile shows some 2,100,000 clones, under 95% of them singletons. The sample taken for sequencing was naive CD8+ T cells from PBMCs. These receptors were collected from a man in his late teens or twenties in good health. Some clones in this sample may be carry-over from other donors' samples. The conserved cysteine and the conserved F or W are not part of the CDR3 here. The size of a clone is reported for some rows only, either as once, few or many, or as a class for expanded clones.

clone size: -
J gene: TRBJ1-1
V gene: TRBV4-2
CDR3 protein: ASRDRGPMSAF

clone size: once
J gene: TRBJ2-1
V gene: TRBV4-3
CDR3 protein: ASSWGRSDPNEQF

clone size: -
J gene: TRBJ2-7
V gene: TRBV5-1
CDR3 protein: ASSLGPGDYEQY

clone size: -
J gene: TRBJ1-1
V gene: TRBV5-1
CDR3 protein: ASSPPGQGVTEAF

clone size: -
J gene: TRBJ2-2
V gene: TRBV9
CDR3 protein: ASSVGLAEYTGELF

clone size: -
J gene: TRBJ1-2
V gene: TRBV4-1
CDR3 protein: ASTQKGLAGYT

clone size: -
J gene: TRBJ2-1
V gene: TRBV29-1
CDR3 protein: SVEELGSSFDEQF

clone size: -
J gene: TRBJ2-7
V gene: TRBV5-1
CDR3 protein: ASSLGGDTSSYEQY

clone size: -
J gene: TRBJ1-1
V gene: TRBV7-9
CDR3 protein: ASSAPQGARSEAF

clone size: once
J gene: TRBJ2-2
V gene: TRBV5-1
CDR3 protein: ASSLADRGPTGELF

clone size: -
J gene: TRBJ2-7
V gene: TRBV28
CDR3 protein: ASSLKLAGYEQY

clone size: -
J gene: TRBJ1-1
V gene: TRBV7-3
CDR3 protein: ASSLLPGTGAGGTEAF

clone size: -
J gene: TRBJ1-5
V gene: TRBV27
CDR3 protein: ASSIIMGNNQPQH

clone size: -
J gene: TRBJ2-7
V gene: TRBV6-1
CDR3 protein: ASSAGSYEQY

clone size: -
J gene: TRBJ2-1
V gene: TRBV25-1
CDR3 protein: ASSERVWNEQF

clone size: -
J gene: TRBJ2-1
V gene: TRBV4-1
CDR3 protein: ASSQTQGTRNEQF

clone size: -
J gene: TRBJ2-1
V gene: TRBV13
CDR3 protein: ASSAPKLGGDNEQF

clone size: -
J gene: TRBJ2-2
V gene: TRBV25-1
CDR3 protein: ASGTGTSIWVTGELF

clone size: -
J gene: TRBJ2-7
V gene: TRBV27
CDR3 protein: ASSLVGAGYEQY

clone size: -
J gene: TRBJ2-1
V gene: TRBV25-1
CDR3 protein: ASSGSNEQF

clone size: -
J gene: TRBJ1-2
V gene: TRBV5-1
CDR3 protein: ASRGDGQGERMLYGYT

clone size: -
J gene: TRBJ2-5
V gene: TRBV5-1
CDR3 protein: ASSLELYQETQY

clone size: -
J gene: TRBJ2-3
V gene: TRBV27
CDR3 protein: ASSFERTSTDTQY

clone size: once
J gene: TRBJ2-1
V gene: TRBV7-8
CDR3 protein: ASSLGITPWEQF

clone size: -
J gene: TRBJ2-1
V gene: TRBV5-1
CDR3 protein: ASSLVGIPISEQF

clone size: -
J gene: TRBJ2-7
V gene: TRBV5-6
CDR3 protein: ASSRGESSYEQY

clone size: -
J gene: TRBJ2-3
V gene: TRBV27
CDR3 protein: ASSLYLADTQY

clone size: -
J gene: TRBJ2-1
V gene: TRBV19
CDR3 protein: ASSRDDNEQF

clone size: -
J gene: TRBJ2-7
V gene: TRBV28
CDR3 protein: ASSTRLAGTYEQY

clone size: -
J gene: TRBJ2-6
V gene: TRBV27
CDR3 protein: ASSFTANVLT

clone size: -
J gene: TRBJ2-5
V gene: TRBV7-6
CDR3 protein: ASRRLGIEGETQY

clone size: -
J gene: TRBJ2-7
V gene: TRBV7-9
CDR3 protein: ASSLRAAPYEQY

clone size: -
J gene: TRBJ2-1
V gene: TRBV27
CDR3 protein: ASSPGPSWEQF

clone size: -
J gene: TRBJ1-2
V gene: TRBV7-9
CDR3 protein: ASSSPTAYYT

clone size: -
J gene: TRBJ2-7
V gene: TRBV5-5
CDR3 protein: ASSLPGTELDYEQY

clone size: -
J gene: TRBJ1-1
V gene: TRBV28
CDR3 protein: AWGRWNTEAF

clone size: -
J gene: TRBJ1-2
V gene: TRBV30
CDR3 protein: AWSAGIVYGYT

clone size: -
J gene: TRBJ2-1
V gene: TRBV5-4
CDR3 protein: ASTPSREGIYNEQF

clone size: -
J gene: TRBJ2-7
V gene: TRBV9
CDR3 protein: ASSSTRLAGAPYEQY

clone size: -
J gene: TRBJ1-3
V gene: TRBV4-1
CDR3 protein: ASSQVGGVGNTIY

clone size: -
J gene: TRBJ2-7
V gene: TRBV21-1
CDR3 protein: ASRLKWDRGVYEQY

clone size: -
J gene: TRBJ2-7
V gene: TRBV5-5
CDR3 protein: ASSLGSGVGEQY

clone size: few
J gene: TRBJ1-2
V gene: TRBV7-9
CDR3 protein: ASSLAGGNDGYT

clone size: -
J gene: TRBJ1-2
V gene: TRBV19
CDR3 protein: ASSIRGSYGYT

clone size: -
J gene: TRBJ2-7
V gene: TRBV7-9
CDR3 protein: ASSLTQGAFYEQY

clone size: -
J gene: TRBJ2-3
V gene: TRBV27
CDR3 protein: ASSLEDRDTQY

clone size: -
J gene: TRBJ1-1
V gene: TRBV19
CDR3 protein: ASSRGGSPEAF

clone size: once
J gene: TRBJ2-7
V gene: TRBV9
CDR3 protein: ASSVGISYEQY

clone size: -
J gene: TRBJ2-7
V gene: TRBV5-1
CDR3 protein: ASSEVGGSGEDYEQY

clone size: -
J gene: TRBJ2-2
V gene: TRBV29-1
CDR3 protein: SYLSGTGELF

clone size: -
J gene: TRBJ2-1
V gene: TRBV4-3
CDR3 protein: ASSGRDRVFDEQF

clone size: -
J gene: TRBJ1-5
V gene: TRBV27
CDR3 protein: ASSYSQEAQH

clone size: -
J gene: TRBJ2-3
V gene: TRBV14
CDR3 protein: ASSQELATTDTQY

clone size: -
J gene: TRBJ1-2
V gene: TRBV5-1
CDR3 protein: ASSPTGSANLGYGYT